This note documents a single T cell receptor (beta chain) sequence. The junction differs from germline at one of its ends, possibly a read error. The TCR beta CDR3 regions underwent amplification using RNA transcripts as the source. A first-round RT-PCR of the TCR CDR3 used the HTBI primer set. TCRdb re-derived calls from the multiplex PCR reads in MiXCR, one entry per CDR3 protein. Of 500,000 to 550,000 distinct CDR3 sequences listed, 20% were seen once; the top ten hold more than 25%. CDR3 length: 12 amino acids. CDR1 is SGHRS and CDR2 is YFSETQ in the germline V gene. This sample was taken from a study of T cells in Graves' hyperthyroidism and ophthalmopathy.

The sample taken for sequencing was blood. The clonotype comes from a young man with Graves' hyperthyroidism. The chain combines TRBV5-1 with TRBJ2-7; D gene unclear. The CDR3 DNA reads as TGCGCCAGCAGCTTGCCGTCCTACGAGCAGTGCTTC. The encoded protein is CASSLPSYEQCF.